These T cell receptor beta chains were read from a single sample in a study of CD8+ T cells in alopecia areata. Produced via immunoSEQ multiplex PCR; TCRdb's table is partial and in-frame only. The sample lists a few hundred thousand clones, approximately 67% seen once, with 1% to 1.5% in the top ten. The sequencing here drew on CD4+ T cells sorted from blood, taken between weeks 44 and 45, from a patient treated with tofacitinib. The receptors stem from a human donor with alopecia areata. Both conserved end residues are part of each CDR3. A D gene is named only where the DNA matches it firmly. Part of the rows lack a size; the others show once, few, many or a class for expanded clones.

clone size	V gene	D gene	J gene	CDR3 DNA	CDR3 protein
-	TRBV2	TRBD2	TRBJ2-3	TGTGCCAGCAGCACTCAGTGGGGACTAGCGGGGGGCAAACTAAGCACAGATACGCAGTATTTT	CASSTQWGLAGGKLSTDTQYF
once	TRBV6-1	-	TRBJ2-5	TGTGCCAGCAGTGAAGCGGTTGGTATAGGCACCCAGTACTTC	CASSEAVGIGTQYF
-	TRBV29-1	-	TRBJ2-6	TGCAGCGTTGAAGATCGGGGCAGACCTTCTGGGGCCAACGTCCTGACTTTC	CSVEDRGRPSGANVLTF
once	TRBV18	-	TRBJ2-2	TGTGCCAGCTCACGGCCTCCAGCGAACACCGGGGAGCTGTTTTTT	CASSRPPANTGELFF
-	TRBV30	-	TRBJ2-7	TGTGCCTGGAGTCAGGACTACGAGCAGTACTTC	CAWSQDYEQYF
-	TRBV10-1	-	TRBJ2-6	TGCGCCAGCAGCACGGGCTCAAGCTCTGGGGCCAACGTCCTGACTTTC	CASSTGSSSGANVLTF
-	TRBV25-1	TRBD1	TRBJ2-7	TGTGCCAGCAGTGACCTCGACAGGGGCTACGAGCAGTACTTC	CASSDLDRGYEQYF
-	TRBV11-2	-	TRBJ2-2	TGTGCCAGCAGCTTAGTGGTCGGGGAGCTGTTTTTT	CASSLVVGELFF
-	TRBV30	-	TRBJ1-1	TGTGCCTGGAGTATCGGGAGCAACACTGAAGCTTTCTTT	CAWSIGSNTEAFF
-	TRBV2	TRBD1	TRBJ2-7	TGTGCCAGCAGTGCATTAGACCGGGACAGGGAAACCTTC	CASSALDRDRETF
-	TRBV7-8	-	TRBJ2-2	TGTGCCAGCAGCTTCGGGGGACCTAGTCCCGGGGAGCTGTTTTTT	CASSFGGPSPGELFF
-	TRBV5-1	-	TRBJ2-7	TGCGCCAGCGGGCCCTTATCAACCTCCTACGAGCAGTACTTC	CASGPLSTSYEQYF
-	TRBV30	TRBD1	TRBJ2-7	TGTGCCTGGAGTGTACCGGACAGGTCCTACGAGCAGTACTTC	CAWSVPDRSYEQYF
few	TRBV6-5	-	TRBJ1-1	TGTGCCAGCAGTCTCACCGGAATGAACACTGAAGCTTTCTTT	CASSLTGMNTEAFF
-	TRBV30	TRBD1	TRBJ1-1	TGTGCCTGCAAACCGGGGACAGGCAAGAGGATGGGCACTGAAGCTTTCTTT	CACKPGTGKRMGTEAFF
-	TRBV2	-	TRBJ2-1	TGTGCCAGCACAGGACCTTCCTCCTACAATGAGCAGTTCTTC	CASTGPSSYNEQFF
-	TRBV4-3	-	TRBJ2-1	TGCGCCAGCAGCCAAGTCTCCGGGGGGCCCTACAATGAGCAGTTCTTC	CASSQVSGGPYNEQFF
-	TRBV7-2	-	TRBJ2-1	TGTGCCAGCAGCAAAGACAGGCCAACTTACAATGAGCAGTTCTTC	CASSKDRPTYNEQFF
once	TRBV7-2	TRBD2	TRBJ2-1	TGTGCCAGCAGTTATGGGACTAGCGGGGTCGATGAGCAGTTCTTC	CASSYGTSGVDEQFF
many	TRBV2	TRBD1	TRBJ1-4	TGTGCCAGCAGTGGACAGGGGAATGAAAAACTGTTTTTT	CASSGQGNEKLFF
-	TRBV25-1	-	TRBJ1-1	TGTGCCAGCAGAGCCAACACTGAAGCTTTCTTT	CASRANTEAFF
few	TRBV20-1	-	TRBJ1-2	TGCAGTGCCAGCCGATATGGCTACACCTTC	CSASRYGYTF
-	TRBV29-1	-	TRBJ1-5	TGCAGCGTTGGACTTGTTGATCAGCCCCAGCATTTT	CSVGLVDQPQHF
-	TRBV11-2	-	TRBJ1-2	TGTGCCAGCAGCTTAGATGTAGGGCAGTATGGCTACACCTTC	CASSLDVGQYGYTF
-	TRBV7-2	-	TRBJ1-6	TGTGCCAGCAGCCTTGGACGGAGGGCGGATAATTCACCCCTCCACTTT	CASSLGRRADNSPLHF
-	TRBV30	TRBD1	TRBJ2-5	TGTGCCTGGAGTCCGGGACAGCCCAACCAGGAGACCCAGTACTTC	CAWSPGQPNQETQYF
few	TRBV5-4	TRBD1	TRBJ1-2	TGTGCCAGCAGCTGGGGTACAGGGGGAGGCTACACCTTC	CASSWGTGGGYTF
-	TRBV9	-	TRBJ2-5	TGTGCCAGCAGCGCCGACCCCGTCCCCCTCCAAGAGACCCAGTACTTC	CASSADPVPLQETQYF
-	TRBV29-1	-	TRBJ1-5	TGCAGCGTCAGGGAGGGAGATCAGCCCCAGCATTTT	CSVREGDQPQHF
few	TRBV15	-	TRBJ1-5	TGTGCCACCAGCATAACTCTGACTGAAATGGGCCAGCCCCAGCATTTT	CATSITLTEMGQPQHF
once	TRBV15	-	TRBJ1-5	TGTGCCACCAGTTCTTCAGGGGTCGGCCAGCCCCAGCATTTT	CATSSSGVGQPQHF
-	TRBV29-1	-	TRBJ1-2	TGCAGCGTTGGGTTCCTCTATGGCTACACCTTC	CSVGFLYGYTF
medium-sized	TRBV19	TRBD2	TRBJ2-2	TGTGCCAGTAGCGACCTAGCGGGGGGGCCTAACGGGGAGCTGTTTTTT	CASSDLAGGPNGELFF
few	TRBV12-5	TRBD1	TRBJ2-3	TGTGCTAGTGGCCGACAACCTTCCGGGACAGGGGGAGCAGATACGCAGTATTTT	CASGRQPSGTGGADTQYF
-	TRBV7-2	-	TRBJ1-1	TGTGCCAGCAGCCAGGTAGGGTACACTGAAGCTTTCTTT	CASSQVGYTEAFF
-	TRBV29-1	-	TRBJ2-3	TGCAGCGTTGAACGGCAGAGCACAGATACGCAGTATTTT	CSVERQSTDTQYF
-	TRBV30	-	TRBJ1-2	TGTGCCTGGAGCCGCAGGGCTTATGGCTACACCTTC	CAWSRRAYGYTF
-	TRBV2	TRBD1	TRBJ1-2	TGTGCCAGCAGTGATCTCACACAGGGGTCTAGCTATGGCTACACCTTC	CASSDLTQGSSYGYTF
-	TRBV25-1	TRBD1	TRBJ2-3	TGTGCCAGCAGTGATCGGACAGGCGCAGATACGCAGTATTTT	CASSDRTGADTQYF
few	TRBV10-3	-	TRBJ2-1	TGTGCCATCAAGTCCTCGGGGCGCGGTGAGCAGTTCTTC	CAIKSSGRGEQFF
-	TRBV5-1	-	TRBJ1-2	TGCGCCAGCAGCTTGGATACCCGATACTATGGCTACACCTTC	CASSLDTRYYGYTF
-	TRBV4-3	TRBD1	TRBJ1-5	TGCGCCAGCTCGCAGGGGGCAAACCAGCCCCAGCATTTT	CASSQGANQPQHF
once	TRBV19	-	TRBJ2-5	TGTGCCAGTAGTATTTCGGGCAAAGAGACCCAGTACTTC	CASSISGKETQYF
-	TRBV30	-	TRBJ2-1	TGTGCCTGGGACGACGGGGGATCCTACAATGAGCAGTTCTTC	CAWDDGGSYNEQFF
-	TRBV25-1	-	TRBJ1-4	TGTGCCAGCAGTGAAAGGGGAACTAATGAAAAACTGTTTTTT	CASSERGTNEKLFF
-	TRBV27	TRBD1	TRBJ1-5	TGTGCCAGCAGTCCACAGGGGGCCAATCAGCCCCAGCATTTT	CASSPQGANQPQHF
-	TRBV30	TRBD1	TRBJ1-5	TGTGCCTGGGGGACAGGATTGGGTCAGCCCCAGCATTTT	CAWGTGLGQPQHF
few	TRBV29-1	-	TRBJ2-6	TGCAGCGTTGATCAGGGAAGTTCTGGGGCCAACGTCCTGACTTTC	CSVDQGSSGANVLTF
-	TRBV15	-	TRBJ1-6	TGTGCCACCAGCAGAGAAAATTCACCCCTCCACTTT	CATSRENSPLHF
-	TRBV6-1	-	TRBJ2-2	TGTGCCAGCAGTGAAGCGAGAAGCGCCGGGGAGCTGTTTTTT	CASSEARSAGELFF
-	TRBV10-3	-	TRBJ2-1	TGTGCCATCAGTGAGTCATCGGTACCATCCATGGCAAGTGAGCAGTTCTTC	CAISESSVPSMASEQFF
-	TRBV29-1	-	TRBJ2-4	TGCAGCGGGCACGACGGGGTAGTTCAGTACTTC	CSGHDGVVQYF
few	TRBV4-3	-	TRBJ2-3	TGCGCCAGCAGCCAAGGCCATTTGGCTAGCACAGATACGCAGTATTTT	CASSQGHLASTDTQYF
-	TRBV7-2	-	TRBJ2-3	TGTGCCAGCAGCTTAAACGCAGGGTACACAGATACGCAGTATTTT	CASSLNAGYTDTQYF
-	TRBV29-1	TRBD1	TRBJ1-2	TGCAGCGTTGAAGCCCAAGCGACAGGGGGGGACTATGGCTACACCTTC	CSVEAQATGGDYGYTF